Below, 19 T cell receptor beta chains from the same sample are listed, as sequenced in a study of blood T cell repertoires in COVID-19. Clones were sequenced by immunoSEQ multiplex PCR, and TCRdb holds only the in-frame ones, with some missing. The table lists 90,000 to 140,000 clones, about four fifths of them singletons. The specimen sequenced was peripheral blood. Receptors were obtained from a woman aged 70-85 years with acute or convalescent COVID-19.

V is TRBV24-1 and J is TRBJ2-1; D perhaps matches TRBD2 (6 bases). Per germline, CDR1 KGHDR and CDR2 SFDVKD. This CDR3 spans 13 amino acids. V lost 5 bases and J lost 6, with 10 bases in between. CDR3 residues: CATSVGGGNEQFF. CDR3 coding DNA: TGTGCCACCAGTGTGGGGGGAGGCAATGAGCAGTTCTTC.

CDR3 protein: CASSLGGRGEQYF. CDR3 nucleotide sequence: TGTGCCAGCAGCTTAGGGGGTCGGGGGGAGCAGTACTTC. V and J are TRBV7-9 and TRBJ2-7, with D tentatively TRBD2 (6 bases). Trimming pared 1 base from V and 7 bases from J, leaving 11 bases between. CDR1 is SEHNR, CDR2 FQNEAQ, per germline (reference sequence). This CDR3 is 13 amino acids long.

V usage is TRBV2 and J usage is TRBJ2-7; tentative D call: TRBD1 (5 bases). Germline V gene lookup returns CDR1 SNHLY and CDR2 FYNNEI. The CDR3 runs 16 residues. The V and J ends lost 3 bases and 3 bases respectively, with 18 bases between them. The CDR3: CASSDLAGRGDYEQYF. CDR3 DNA: TGTGCCAGCAGTGATTTGGCAGGGCGTGGGGACTACGAGCAGTACTTC.

The rearrangement joins TRBV29-1 to TRBJ2-1; 9 bases are a match to TRBD1. After removal of 2 bases from V and 9 bases from J, the junction contained 5 bases not matched to a gene. The CDR3 has 13 residues. CDR1 is SQVTM, CDR2 ANQGSEA, per germline. The CDR3 here is CSVERDREREQFF. The CDR3 bases are TGCAGCGTTGAAAGGGACAGGGAACGTGAGCAGTTCTTC.

The J gene is TRBJ2-2, the V gene TRBV6-5; D is perhaps TRBD2 (6 bases). The CDR3 totals 15 residues. Germline V gene lookup returns CDR1 MNHEY and CDR2 SVGAGI. V dropped 6 bases and J dropped 0 bases, with 11 bases sitting between them. DNA of the CDR3: TGTGCCAGCAGACTGGACTATTCGAACACCGGGGAGCTGTTTTTT. It specifies CASRLDYSNTGELFF.

V and J are TRBV5-6 and TRBJ1-6; 9 positions match TRBD1. The V segment lost 1 base and the J segment 0 bases; nucleotides outside the gene matches: 2. Germline V gene data show CDR1 as SGHDT and CDR2 as YYEEEE. CDR3 length equals 17 residues. The CDR3 protein is CASSLPTGGSYNSPLHF. CDR3 sequence (DNA): TGTGCCAGCAGCTTGCCGACAGGGGGCTCCTATAATTCACCCCTCCACTTT.

The chain has TRBV7-3 and TRBJ2-3; D gene ambiguous. This CDR3 is 16 amino acids long. The germline CDR1 and CDR2 sequences are SGHTA and FQGTGA. V lost 2 bases to trimming and J lost 0 bases, with 12 bases between them. The CDR3 bases are TGTGCCAGCAGCTTAGTAGGAGATACTAGCACAGATACGCAGTATTTT. Translated: CASSLVGDTSTDTQYF.

This chain links TRBV15 with TRBJ2-7; 11 bases fit TRBD1. The CDR3 loop spans 16 amino acids. The J segment lost 5 bases and the V segment lost 0 bases, leaving 6 bases of the junction unmatched. CDR1 is LNHNV, CDR2 YYDKDF, per germline (reference sequence). CDR3 nucleotides: TGTGCCACCAGCAGAGATAGGGGACAGGGGGAAGACGAGCAGTACTTC. Protein: CATSRDRGQGEDEQYF.

The chain couples TRBV9 to TRBJ1-4; 10 positions agree with TRBD1. V lost 3 bases and J lost 6; bases outside the gene matches: 8. Germline V gene data show CDR1 as SGDLS and CDR2 as YYNGEE. This CDR3 contains 16 residues. DNA of the CDR3: TGTGCCAGCAGCGCCTACTGGGGACAGGGGTATGAAAAACTGTTTTTT. This translates into CASSAYWGQGYEKLFF.

This clone occurred once. The chain couples TRBV27 to TRBJ1-6; D might be TRBD1 (5 bases). Germline values: CDR1 MNHEY, CDR2 SMNVEV (reference sequence). The V and J ends lost 3 bases and 2 bases respectively, with 11 bases between them. The CDR3 length is 16 residues. The CDR3 loop reads CASSLTERPYNSPLHF. The CDR3 nucleotides read TGTGCCAGCAGTTTGACAGAAAGACCCTATAATTCACCCCTCCACTTT.

The rearrangement uses TRBV7-2 and TRBJ1-5; TRBD1 aligns across 7 bases. The germline CDR1 and CDR2 sequences are SGHTA and FQGNSA. This CDR3 region has 16 residues. V trimming: 3 bases; J trimming: 1 base; junction bases outside the gene matches: 6. CDR3 in DNA: TGTGCCAGCAGCTTGCCGACAGGGACGAGCAATCAGCCCCAGCATTTT. Protein: CASSLPTGTSNQPQHF.

The gene calls are TRBV4-2 and TRBJ1-1; the D is unclear. CDR1 LGHNA and CDR2 YNFKEQ come from the germline V gene. V shed 0 bases and J shed 1 base, with 12 bases lying between them. This CDR3 has 16 residues. CDR3 coding DNA: TGTGCCAGCAGCCAAGATAACACCAGAGGGAACACTGAAGCTTTCTTT. This translates into CASSQDNTRGNTEAFF.

The chain employs TRBV10-3 and TRBJ2-1; TRBD2 might be the D (5 bases). Between the trimmed V and J ends, which lost 3 bases and 2 bases, there was a span of 14 bases. The germline CDR1 and CDR2 sequences are ENHRY and SYGVKD. The CDR3 runs to 16 residues. CDR3 in amino acids: CAISDLRAATYNEQFF. The CDR3, as DNA: TGTGCCATCAGTGACTTGCGAGCGGCAACCTACAATGAGCAGTTCTTC.

The gene calls are TRBV9 and TRBJ1-1; D is uncertain. Per germline, CDR1 SGDLS and CDR2 YYNGEE. V lost 3 bases and J lost 5, with 14 bases in between. CDR3 size: 14 residues. The CDR3 DNA follows: TGTGCCAGCAGCGGACCGCCTAGAGTGACTGAAGCTTTCTTT. Protein: CASSGPPRVTEAFF.

This chain connects TRBV6-5 to TRBJ2-5, with D tentatively TRBD2 (6 bases). In germline, CDR1 is MNHEY, CDR2 SVGAGI. The CDR3 runs to 14 residues. With 0 bases removed from V and 4 bases from J, the gap between germline ends came to 9 bases. CDR3: CASSYSGGGETQYF. CDR3 DNA sequence: TGTGCCAGCAGTTACTCGGGGGGAGGAGAGACCCAGTACTTC.

The gene calls are TRBV2 and TRBJ2-3; D ambiguous. Deletions cut 3 bases from V and 0 bases from J, with 10 bases between. There are 15 residues in the CDR3. Germline assignment: CDR1 SNHLY and CDR2 FYNNEI. The CDR3 nucleotides read TGTGCCAGCAGTGACAGGCGCCCTAGCACAGATACGCAGTATTTT. Protein: CASSDRRPSTDTQYF.

V and J are TRBV5-5 and TRBJ2-1; the match to TRBD1 covers 8 bases. The V gene's germline CDR1 is SGHKS and CDR2 YYEKEE (reference sequence). V was pared by 0 bases and J by 4 bases, with 6 bases of the junction left unmatched. There are 16 residues in the CDR3. The CDR3 loop reads CASSLARQGFYNEQFF. CDR3 DNA: TGTGCCAGCAGCTTGGCGAGACAGGGGTTTTACAATGAGCAGTTCTTC.

The CDR3 DNA follows: TGTGCCAGTAGTATGGGGCAGGGGGCTGGATATGGCTACACCTTC. Amino acid sequence: CASSMGQGAGYGYTF. The chain has TRBV19 and TRBJ1-2, with 8 bases that match TRBD1. The CDR3 totals 15 residues. The germline V gene encodes CDR1 LNHDA and CDR2 SQIVND (reference sequence). The J segment lost 5 bases and the V segment lost 3 bases, leaving 8 bases of the junction unmatched.

The table lists this clone with a count of one. The V call is TRBV3-1 (or the pseudogene TRBV3-2), the J call TRBJ1-2; D may be TRBD1 (6 bases). This CDR3 spans 15 amino acids. The germline gives CDR1 LGHDT, CDR2 YNNKEL (reference sequence). V gave up 11 bases and J gave up 8 bases, with 27 bases separating them. The CDR3 loop reads CASYGQIDLLRGYTF. In DNA, the CDR3 is TGTGCCTCTTACGGACAGATTGATCTATTGAGGGGCTACACCTTC.